These 8 T cell receptor beta chains originate from one sample sequenced in a study of vaccination effects on CD4 cells after COVID-19. Antigen specificity for these receptors is unknown. Clones were read by immunoSEQ multiplex PCR, and TCRdb kept only the in-frame ones, dropping some. The sample yields around 30,000 clones, 65% seen once. Cultured cells yielded isolated CD4+ T cells after 10 days. Specimen: CD4+ T cells from PBMCs cultured without peptide, collected before COVID-19 vaccination. The receptors shown here come from a human donor who received a COVID-19 vaccine.

The chain links TRBV7-9 to TRBJ2-3; D is unclear. V shed 3 bases and J shed 0 bases, with 13 bases lying between them. CDR1 SEHNR and CDR2 FQNEAQ come from the germline V gene (reference sequence). CDR3 length: 16 amino acids. CDR3 sequence (DNA): TGTGCCAGCAGCTTGGGCGGTGGTTCTAGCACAGATACGCAGTATTTT. The encoded protein is CASSLGGGSSTDTQYF.

The chain has TRBV19 and TRBJ2-7, with D possibly matching TRBD2 (6 bases). The germline gives CDR1 LNHDA, CDR2 SQIVND (reference sequence). The CDR3 has 13 amino acids. V lost 5 bases to trimming and J lost 3 bases, with 11 bases between them. For the CDR3, the DNA is TGTGCCAGTAGTCTGCGGGGATACTACGAGCAGTACTTC. Translation gives CASSLRGYYEQYF.

This rearrangement joins TRBV6-5 to TRBJ2-6; TRBD2 might be the D (5 bases). The CDR3 is 15 amino acids. Germline V gene data show CDR1 as MNHEY and CDR2 as SVGAGI. The germline V and J ends were trimmed by 5 bases and 1 base, with 9 bases remaining between them. DNA for the CDR3: TGTGCCAGCAGTCGGGGTTTGTCTGGGGCCAACGTCCTGACTTTC. Amino acid sequence: CASSRGLSGANVLTF.

V and J are TRBV19 and TRBJ2-5; a weak D match, TRBD1 (5 bases). The CDR3 sequence is 14 residues long. Germline loops: CDR1 LNHDA, CDR2 SQIVND (reference sequence). V lost 0 bases to trimming and J lost 1 base, with 6 bases between them. The CDR3 loop is CASSIEGVQETQYF. DNA for the CDR3: TGTGCCAGTAGTATAGAAGGGGTCCAAGAGACCCAGTACTTC.

About this clone itself: Other DNA variants within this sample encode the same CDR3. The chain recombines TRBV7-8 with TRBJ1-5; D remains ambiguous. CDR3 length: 14 residues. Germline loops: CDR1 SGHVS, CDR2 FQNEAQ. V lost 6 bases and J lost 1, with 10 bases in between. The CDR3 sequence: CASRLGASNQPQHF. The DNA for the CDR3 is TGTGCCAGCAGGCTCGGAGCGAGCAATCAGCCCCAGCATTTT.

The genes are TRBV5-4 and TRBJ2-2, with D unresolved. From germline, CDR1 is SGHNT and CDR2 YYREEE (reference sequence). Trimming took 4 bases from V and 3 from J, leaving 13 bases between them. The CDR3 is 15 residues long. The chain's CDR3 is CASSRVDGYTGELFF. The CDR3 DNA is TGTGCCAGCAGCCGAGTAGACGGTTACACCGGGGAGCTGTTTTTT.

CDR3 sequence: CASSLSAVTMNTEAFF. The DNA for the CDR3 is TGTGCCAGCAGCTTGTCGGCCGTCACCATGAACACTGAAGCTTTCTTT. V gene TRBV5-5 combines with J gene TRBJ1-1; D unclear. This CDR3 spans 16 amino acids. Germline V gives CDR1 SGHKS, CDR2 YYEKEE (reference sequence). V was trimmed by 1 base and J by 0 bases, leaving 13 bases between them.

This clone occurred once. The chain uses TRBV3-1 (or the pseudogene TRBV3-2) and TRBJ2-7; a weak D match, TRBD2 (5 bases). The CDR3 contains 14 residues. V shed 5 bases and J shed 0 bases, with 11 bases lying between them. Germline CDR1 is LGHDT and CDR2 is YNNKEL (reference sequence). CDR3 bases: TGTGCCAGCAGCTGGGCGGGTCCCTCCTACGAGCAGTACTTC. Protein: CASSWAGPSYEQYF.